This TCR beta chain was documented in a study of radiotherapy plus CTLA-4 blockade in lung cancer. Enrolled patients, whose metastatic non-small-cell lung cancer was chemo-refractory, received focal radiation plus CTLA-4 blockade with ipilimumab. CDR1 is LGHNA, CDR2 YNFKEQ, per germline. Between the trimmed V and J ends, which lost 4 bases and 5 bases, there was a span of 14 bases. The CDR3 runs to 14 residues. Assay: immunoSEQ multiplex PCR; the TCRdb copy retains only in-frame clones and omits some. Of roughly 120,000 clones listed, 75% to 80% are singletons. Study outcomes and limitations: Best predicting response, reportedly, were early blood T cell clone dynamics, with interferon-beta. After treatment with radiotherapy plus ipilimumab, TCR clones that came from the tumor expanded in blood.

Comments on this clone: Its target is unknown.

The receptor was derived from a human donor with non-small cell lung cancer who had a partial response to radiotherapy plus ipilimumab. Source: peripheral blood, taken from a patient treated with radiotherapy plus ipilimumab. V and J are TRBV4-2 and TRBJ2-5; D possibly corresponds to TRBD2 (5 bases). The CDR3 spells CASSPSGYGETQYF. CDR3 in DNA: TGTGCCAGCAGCCCGAGCGGATACGGGGAGACCCAGTACTTC.